The 19 T cell receptor beta chains below all came from one sample that was sequenced in a study of T cell responses to AZD1222 COVID-19 vaccine. Assay used: immunoSEQ multiplex PCR; TCRdb lists only in-frame clones, some missing. The data contain around 120,000 clones, roughly 88% of them seen just once; the ten biggest clones take up about 28%. Sequencing used peripheral blood, obtained 28 days after the second AZD1222 dose. The origin of the receptors is an adult who received the AZD1222 COVID-19 vaccine.

The chain recombines TRBV7-2 with TRBJ1-1; D is undetermined. V lost 5 bases and J lost 0, with 10 bases in between. The V gene's germline CDR1 is SGHTA and CDR2 FQGNSA. The CDR3 contains 14 residues. The CDR3 here is CASSQMFMNTEAFF. The CDR3 nucleotides are TGTGCCAGCAGCCAAATGTTCATGAACACTGAAGCTTTCTTT.

The chain recombines TRBV6-5 with TRBJ2-7, with D perhaps matching TRBD1 or TRBD2 (5 bases each). Deletions cut 4 bases from V and 0 bases from J, with 13 bases between. The CDR3 totals 15 residues. From germline, CDR1 is MNHEY and CDR2 SVGAGI. Here the CDR3 DNA reads TGTGCCAGCAGTTTTACACCCGGGACCTCCTACGAGCAGTACTTC. It codes for CASSFTPGTSYEQYF.

The gene calls are TRBV15 and TRBJ1-4; no reliable D call. The CDR3 length is 14 residues. Germline V gene lookup returns CDR1 LNHNV and CDR2 YYDKDF (reference sequence). V lost 9 bases to trimming and J lost 7 bases, with 18 bases between them. In DNA form, the CDR3 reads TGTGCCACAGCCGCATCGGGTTGGGGTGAAAAACTGTTTTTT. Protein sequence: CATAASGWGEKLFF. The entire variable domain, with the rest obtained from reference TRBV15 and TRBJ1-4, is as follows: DAMVIQNPRYQVTQFGKPVTLSCSQTLNHNVMYWYQQKSSQAPKLLFHYYDKDFNNEADTPDNFQSRRPNTSFCFLDIRSPGLGDTAMYLCATAASGWGEKLFFGSGTQLSVL.

This clone was recorded once. V and J are TRBV5-8 and TRBJ2-7; D perhaps matches TRBD1 (5 bases). This CDR3 is 15 amino acids long. CDR1 and CDR2 (germline): SGHTS, YDEGEE. The V end was cut by 5 bases, the J end by 2 bases, with 17 bases between. The CDR3 nucleotides are TGTGCCAGCAGTTTTTTTACCCAGGGTACCTACGAGCAGTACTTC. This encodes CASSFFTQGTYEQYF.

This clone has a single count. The chain joins TRBV18 to TRBJ2-1, with 15 bases identical to TRBD2. From germline, CDR1 is KGHSH and CDR2 LQKENI. The CDR3 is 18 amino acids. V lost 0 bases to trimming and J lost 4 bases; unmatched junction nucleotides: 4. The CDR3: CASSPPGLAGGYYNEQFF. For the CDR3, the DNA is TGTGCCAGCTCACCACCGGGACTAGCGGGGGGCTATTACAATGAGCAGTTCTTC.

The chain recombines TRBV19 with TRBJ1-1, with 11 bases aligning to TRBD1. Germline V CDR1 and CDR2: LNHDA, SQIVND (reference sequence). The CDR3 consists of 15 residues. V was pared by 2 bases and J by 4 bases, with 3 bases of the junction left unmatched. In DNA form, the CDR3 reads TGTGCCAGTAGTATAAGCGGGACAGGGGGCACTGAAGCTTTCTTT. Its protein is CASSISGTGGTEAFF. The full variable domain, completed using reference TRBV19 and TRBJ1-1, is DGGITQSPKYLFRKEGQNVTLSCEQNLNHDAMYWYRQDPGQGLRLIYYSQIVNDFQKGDIAEGYSVSREKKESFPLTVTSAQKNPTAFYLCASSISGTGGTEAFFGQGTRLTVV.

This sequence joins TRBV19 and TRBJ2-5; TRBD1 matches at 7 bases. V lost 5 bases to trimming and J lost 2 bases; unmatched junction nucleotides: 8. From germline, CDR1 is LNHDA and CDR2 SQIVND (reference sequence). The CDR3 has 15 residues. The CDR3 coding sequence is TGTGCCAGTAGTGACCGACAGGGCTTACAAGAGACCCAGTACTTC. Translating gives CASSDRQGLQETQYF.

V usage is TRBV5-1 and J usage is TRBJ1-1, with a tentative D call TRBD1 (5 bases). V was clipped by 0 bases and J by 3 bases, with 12 bases between them. Germline CDR1 SGHRS, CDR2 YFSETQ. CDR3 length equals 15 residues. The CDR3 bases are TGCGCCAGCAGCTTGGGGGGCGTAGCGGACACTGAAGCTTTCTTT. Amino acid sequence: CASSLGGVADTEAFF.

The rearrangement joins TRBV7-9 to TRBJ1-1, with no clear D. CDR3 length equals 14 residues. Germline V lookup: CDR1 SEHNR, CDR2 FQNEAQ (reference sequence). V dropped 2 bases and J dropped 1 base, with 8 bases sitting between them. The CDR3 region has the DNA TGTGCCAGCAGCTTAACCGCTGGGAACACTGAAGCTTTCTTT. The encoded protein is CASSLTAGNTEAFF.

V gene TRBV19 combines with J gene TRBJ2-6; D not resolved. With 7 bases removed from V and 4 bases from J, the gap between germline ends came to 5 bases. Looked up from germline, CDR1 is LNHDA and CDR2 is SQIVND (reference sequence). This CDR3 region has 12 residues. In DNA, the CDR3 is TGTGCCAGTAATTTCGGGGCCAACGTCCTGACTTTC. Protein: CASNFGANVLTF. The entire variable domain, with the rest obtained from reference TRBV19 and TRBJ2-6, is as follows: DGGITQSPKYLFRKEGQNVTLSCEQNLNHDAMYWYRQDPGQGLRLIYYSQIVNDFQKGDIAEGYSVSREKKESFPLTVTSAQKNPTAFYLCASNFGANVLTFGAGSRLTVL.

This clone was observed once. The rearrangement links TRBV6-5 to TRBJ1-1; D might be TRBD1 (6 bases). Looked up from germline, CDR1 is MNHEY and CDR2 is SVGAGI. The CDR3 is 12 amino acids. The V end lost 6 bases, the J end lost 5 bases, and 10 bases lay between the germline ends. This chain's CDR3 is CASRVQGTEAFF. CDR3 coding DNA: TGTGCCAGCAGAGTACAGGGAACTGAAGCTTTCTTT.

For the CDR3, the DNA is TGTGCCAGCAGCCTTAGGGGGAACACTGAAGCTTTCTTT. This codes for CASSLRGNTEAFF. The chain uses TRBV3-1 (or the pseudogene TRBV3-2) and TRBJ1-1; possible D gene TRBD1, 5 bases. Germline values: CDR1 LGHDT, CDR2 YNNKEL (reference sequence). This CDR3 has 13 residues. Trimming left V 4 bases short and J 1 base short, with 7 bases between.

The table lists this clone with a count of one. The J gene is TRBJ2-3, the V gene TRBV2; 15 bases line up with TRBD2. The CDR3 runs to 17 residues. Losses at the gene ends were 7 bases for V and 0 bases for J; bases not matched to a gene: 5. The germline V gene has CDR1 SNHLY and CDR2 FYNNEI. CDR3 sequence reads: CASTTGTSGGSTDTQYF. In nucleotides, the CDR3 is TGTGCCAGCACAACCGGGACTAGCGGGGGGAGCACAGATACGCAGTATTTT.

This clone showed up just once. The chain uses TRBV6-2 or TRBV6-3 and TRBJ1-2, with D possibly TRBD1 on 6 matching bases. The germline V and J ends were trimmed by 3 bases and 4 bases, with 15 bases remaining between them. The germline V gene has CDR1 MNHEY and CDR2 SVGEGT. The CDR3 sequence is 15 residues long. CDR3 in amino acids: CASSYFGTGTYGYTF. In nucleotides, the CDR3 is TGTGCCAGCAGTTATTTCGGAACAGGGACCTATGGCTACACCTTC.

The chain couples TRBV18 to TRBJ1-2, with D tentatively TRBD1 (6 bases). CDR3 size: 15 residues. Germline V gives CDR1 KGHSH, CDR2 LQKENI. V was shortened by 4 bases and J by 3 bases, with 15 bases between the two germline ends. The CDR3 nucleotides read TGTGCCAGCTCACGATTAGACAGGCCCGACTATGGCTACACCTTC. Protein sequence: CASSRLDRPDYGYTF.

This chain connects TRBV5-1 to TRBJ1-2; perhaps TRBD1 as D (5 bases). Germline CDR1 and CDR2: SGHRS and YFSETQ. The CDR3 spans 14 residues. V dropped 0 bases and J dropped 2 bases, with 8 bases sitting between them. The CDR3 region is CASSLEGRNYGYTF. The CDR3 DNA reads TGCGCCAGCAGCTTGGAGGGGAGAAACTATGGCTACACCTTC. Based on the CDR3 plus reference TRBV5-1 and TRBJ1-2, the full variable domain is KAGVTQTPRYLIKTRGQQVTLSCSPISGHRSVSWYQQTPGQGLQFLFEYFSETQRNKGNFPGRFSGRQFSNSRSEMNVSTLELGDSALYLCASSLEGRNYGYTFGSGTRLTVV.

The gene calls are TRBV10-3 and TRBJ1-6; D remains unclear. The CDR3 length is 12 residues. Trimming removed 4 bases at V and 7 bases at J, with 5 bases between. CDR1 and CDR2 from the germline V gene are ENHRY and SYGVKD. CDR3 loop: CAISGANSPLHF. The DNA for the CDR3 is TGTGCCATCAGTGGAGCGAATTCACCCCTCCACTTT.

J is TRBJ1-6 and V is TRBV4-3, with D perhaps TRBD1 (5 bases). This CDR3 spans 14 amino acids. V lost 0 bases, J lost 9 bases, and 9 bases lay in between. Looked up from germline, CDR1 is LGHNA and CDR2 is YSLEER. For the CDR3, the DNA is TGCGCCAGCAGCCAAGATAGGGGCAGTTCACCCCTCCACTTT. It translates to CASSQDRGSSPLHF.

This clone was detected only a few times. The V gene is TRBV14, the J gene TRBJ2-7; unclear D gene. The V gene's germline CDR1 is SGHDN and CDR2 FVKESK. V dropped 1 base and J dropped 3 bases, with 13 bases sitting between them. The CDR3 covers 15 residues. The DNA of the CDR3 is TGTGCCAGCAGCCAAGGCGCGACTGCTTACTACGAGCAGTACTTC. Translation: CASSQGATAYYEQYF.